The present T cell receptor (beta chain) was sequenced within a study of shared clonotypes between healthy human individuals. Study-wide background: Those who served as donors were a couple of women and a few men between the ages of 18 and 49.

The CDR3 totals 14 residues. Between the trimmed V and J ends, which lost 4 bases and 5 bases, there was a span of 12 bases. CDR1 is SNHLY and CDR2 is FYNNEI in the germline V gene. Several immunoSEQ plates received, in even portions, the genomic DNA of each subset. Measured with immunoSEQ multiplex PCR; TCRdb has only the in-frame clones, and not every one. The profile shows 950,000 to 1,200,000 clones, about 80% of them singletons. Subsets obtained from CD4+ cells comprised CD45RA+ naive and CD45RA-negative memory cells. This TCR came from a young man in good health. Some clones in this sample may be carry-over from other donors' samples. The chain joins TRBV2 to TRBJ1-5; D remains ambiguous. Sequencing was carried out using memory CD4+ T cells from PBMCs. The subset: CD45RA-negative fraction. CDR3 sequence: CASSGAGNHQPQHF. As DNA, the CDR3 is TGTGCCAGCAGTGGTGCGGGAAACCATCAGCCCCAGCATTTT.